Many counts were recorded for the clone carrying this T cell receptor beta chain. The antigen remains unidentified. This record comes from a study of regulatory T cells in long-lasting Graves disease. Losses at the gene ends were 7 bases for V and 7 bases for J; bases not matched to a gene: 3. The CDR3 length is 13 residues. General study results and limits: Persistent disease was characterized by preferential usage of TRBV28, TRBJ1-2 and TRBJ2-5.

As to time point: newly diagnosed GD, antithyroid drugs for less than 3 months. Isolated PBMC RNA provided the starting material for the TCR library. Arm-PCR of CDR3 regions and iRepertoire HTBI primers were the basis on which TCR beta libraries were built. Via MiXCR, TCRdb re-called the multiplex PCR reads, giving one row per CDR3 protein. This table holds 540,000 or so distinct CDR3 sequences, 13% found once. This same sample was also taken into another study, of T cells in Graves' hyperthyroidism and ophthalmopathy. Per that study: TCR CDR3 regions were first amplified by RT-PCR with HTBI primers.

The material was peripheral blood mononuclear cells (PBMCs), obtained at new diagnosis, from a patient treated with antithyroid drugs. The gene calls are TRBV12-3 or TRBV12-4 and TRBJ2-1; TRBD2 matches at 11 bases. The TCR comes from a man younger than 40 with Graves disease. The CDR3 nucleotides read TGTGCCAGCACTAGCGGGAGGAAGAATGAGCAGTTCTTC. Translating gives CASTSGRKNEQFF.